Shown below are 5 T cell receptor beta chains from a single sample sequenced in a study of blood T cell repertoires in COVID-19. The repertoire was sequenced with immunoSEQ multiplex PCR; TCRdb's copy has only in-frame clones and lacks some. The data hold roughly 140,000 clones, with 70% to 85% observed a single time. Sequencing was performed on peripheral blood. Receptors originate from a woman aged 45-59 years in a cohort sampled during active or convalescent COVID-19.

The rearrangement uses TRBV7-3 and TRBJ1-4, with D uncertain. This CDR3 comprises 20 residues. Trimming removed 7 bases at V and 3 bases at J, with 30 bases between. Germline loops: CDR1 SGHTA, CDR2 FQGTGA. CDR3 coding DNA: TGTGCCAGCAACCAAAAGAAATGGTGGGAGAACGGGCCACCTAATGAAAAACTGTTTTTT. Its translation: CASNQKKWWENGPPNEKLFF. Full variable domain (outside the CDR3, taken from reference TRBV7-3 and TRBJ1-4): GAGVSQTPSNKVTEKGKYVELRCDPISGHTALYWYRQSLGQGPEFLIYFQGTGAADDSGLPNDRFFAVRPEGSVSTLKIQRTERGDSAVYLCASNQKKWWENGPPNEKLFFGSGTQLSVL.

This chain joins TRBV10-3 and TRBJ2-5; 7 bases align to TRBD1. Germline-derived CDR1 and CDR2 are ENHRY and SYGVKD. This CDR3 region has 15 residues. J was trimmed by 3 bases and V by 2 bases; bases with no gene match: 6. CDR3 nucleotides: TGTGCCATCAGTGAGAACGGACAGGAGAAAGAGACCCAGTACTTC. Encoded protein: CAISENGQEKETQYF.

The genes are TRBV5-1 and TRBJ1-2; D is uncertain. This CDR3 has 14 residues. Germline CDR1 SGHRS, CDR2 YFSETQ. Trimming left V 0 bases short and J 8 bases short, with 14 bases between. CDR3: CASSLDGQEEGYTF. The DNA of the CDR3 is TGCGCCAGCAGCTTGGATGGGCAGGAGGAGGGCTACACCTTC.

V usage is TRBV7-6 and J usage is TRBJ2-7; TRBD2 aligns across 7 bases. The CDR3 length is 15 residues. J lost 3 bases, V lost 1 base, and 6 bases had no gene match. Germline CDR1 reads SGHVS; CDR2 reads FNYEAQ. CDR3 residues: CASSLGGGDYYEQYF. As DNA, the CDR3 is TGTGCCAGCAGCTTAGGCGGGGGTGACTACTACGAGCAGTACTTC.

The chain uses TRBV19 and TRBJ2-2; a weak D match, TRBD1 (6 bases). Trimming shortened V by 5 bases and J by 6 bases, and 10 bases separated the two germline ends. The CDR3 is 13 amino acids. Germline V gene lookup returns CDR1 LNHDA and CDR2 SQIVND (reference sequence). CDR3 bases: TGTGCCAGTAGTCTACAGGGTTCCGGGGAGCTGTTTTTT. Its translation: CASSLQGSGELFF.